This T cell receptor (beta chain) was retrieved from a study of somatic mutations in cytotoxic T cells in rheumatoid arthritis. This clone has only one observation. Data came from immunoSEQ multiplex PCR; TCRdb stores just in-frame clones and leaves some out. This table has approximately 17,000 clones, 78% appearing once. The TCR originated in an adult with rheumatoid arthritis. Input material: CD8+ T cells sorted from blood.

CDR3: CASSYEIMNTEAFF. The CDR3 DNA reads as TGTGCCAGCAGTTACGAGATAATGAACACTGAAGCTTTCTTT. The chain uses TRBV6-6 and TRBJ1-1; D not certain. The V and J ends lost 2 bases and 0 bases respectively, with 7 bases between them. The CDR3 runs to 14 residues. Looked up from germline, CDR1 is MNHNY and CDR2 is SVGAGI (reference sequence).